The source of this T cell receptor beta chain is a study of graft-versus-host responses after intestinal transplantation. CDR1 SGDLS and CDR2 YYNGEE come from the germline V gene. There are 15 residues in the CDR3. Germline trimming cut 2 bases from V and 0 bases from J; bases unmatched to any gene: 1. This table comes from immunoSEQ multiplex PCR, and its TCRdb copy is limited to in-frame clones, with some not included. Here the sample spans some 45,000 clones, 91% being singletons. The chain has TRBV9 and TRBJ2-3; 9 nucleotides align to TRBD2. This receptor was identified in a human patient who received an intestinal transplant, so some T cells may come from the graft donor. The sample was PBMCs, taken 524 days after transplant. The CDR3 loop is CASSVSGSSTDTQYF. DNA of the CDR3: TGTGCCAGCAGCGTTAGCGGGAGTAGCACAGATACGCAGTATTTT.